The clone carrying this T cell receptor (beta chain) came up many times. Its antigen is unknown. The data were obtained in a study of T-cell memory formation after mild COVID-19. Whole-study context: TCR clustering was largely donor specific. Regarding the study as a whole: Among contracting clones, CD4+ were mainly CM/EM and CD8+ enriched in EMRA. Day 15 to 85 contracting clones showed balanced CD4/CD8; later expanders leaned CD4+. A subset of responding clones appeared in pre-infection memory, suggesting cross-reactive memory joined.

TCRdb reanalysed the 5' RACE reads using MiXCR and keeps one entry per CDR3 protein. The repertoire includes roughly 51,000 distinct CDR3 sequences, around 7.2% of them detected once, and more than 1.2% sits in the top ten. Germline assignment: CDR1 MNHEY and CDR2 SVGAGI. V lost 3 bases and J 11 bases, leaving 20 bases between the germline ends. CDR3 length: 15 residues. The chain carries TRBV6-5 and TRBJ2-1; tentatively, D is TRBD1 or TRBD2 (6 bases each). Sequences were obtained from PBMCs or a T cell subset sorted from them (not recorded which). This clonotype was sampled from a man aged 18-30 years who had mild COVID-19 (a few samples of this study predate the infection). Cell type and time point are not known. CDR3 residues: CASSYGLSGGPQQFF. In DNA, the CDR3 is TGTGCCAGCAGTTATGGTCTTTCTGGGGGGCCTCAGCAGTTCTTC.